A single sample is the source of the 10 T cell receptor beta chains below, sequenced in a study of blood T cell repertoires in COVID-19. TCRdb keeps only in-frame clones here, not all; method: immunoSEQ multiplex PCR. The sample includes more than 300,000 clones, around 89% seen only once; the top ten take 1.5% to 2%. The sample was peripheral blood. The receptor source for this set is a woman aged 25 to 39 with COVID-19, enrolled during active disease.

This chain links TRBV2 with TRBJ1-1; D remains ambiguous. CDR1 and CDR2 (germline): SNHLY, FYNNEI. The CDR3 totals 14 residues. V shed 3 bases and J shed 1 base, with 9 bases lying between them. The CDR3 reads CASSEQAGNTEAFF. The CDR3 nucleotides read TGTGCCAGCAGTGAGCAGGCAGGGAACACTGAAGCTTTCTTT.

This clone appeared once. V is TRBV6-2 or TRBV6-3 and J is TRBJ2-5; no definite D call. Germline V gene sequence: CDR1 MNHEY, CDR2 SVGEGT. Trimming cost V 0 bases and J 8 bases, with 4 bases left between them. CDR3 size: 11 residues. The CDR3, as DNA: TGTGCCAGCAGTTACTCTTCAACCCAGTACTTC. Translated: CASSYSSTQYF.

The chain links TRBV7-9 to TRBJ2-7; 7 nucleotides agree with TRBD2. CDR3 length: 14 residues. Trimming took 4 bases from V and 4 from J; bases not matched to a gene: 7. Looked up from germline, CDR1 is SEHNR and CDR2 is FQNEAQ (reference sequence). The CDR3 sequence: CASSSHTGGYEQYF. The CDR3 DNA is TGTGCCAGCAGCTCACACACCGGGGGGTACGAGCAGTACTTC.

The chain joins TRBV3-1 (or the pseudogene TRBV3-2) to TRBJ1-2; TRBD1 might be the D (5 bases). The germline V and J ends were trimmed by 0 bases and 4 bases, with 9 bases remaining between them. Germline assignment: CDR1 LGHDT and CDR2 YNNKEL (reference sequence). CDR3 length: 14 residues. CDR3 sequence (DNA): TGTGCCAGCAGCCAAGATCGGGGGACCTATGGCTACACCTTC. It codes for CASSQDRGTYGYTF.

This CDR3 is CASSPLVGLSGEQYF. CDR3 DNA: TGCGCCAGCAGCCCGCTGGTCGGTCTGTCGGGCGAGCAGTACTTC. V gene TRBV4-3 combines with J gene TRBJ2-7; D is ambiguous. CDR1 is LGHNA and CDR2 is YSLEER in the germline V gene. CDR3 length: 15 amino acids. Trimming shortened V by 4 bases and J by 6 bases, and 19 bases separated the two germline ends.

V usage is TRBV6-6 and J usage is TRBJ1-4; 7 bases match TRBD1. The CDR3 extends over 14 amino acids. The V gene end was trimmed by 5 bases and the J gene end by 5 bases; junction bases not matched to a gene: 5. Germline-derived CDR1 and CDR2 are MNHNY and SVGAGI (reference sequence). For the CDR3, the DNA is TGTGCCAGCAGTCACAACAGGGGAAATGAAAAACTGTTTTTT. It yields the protein CASSHNRGNEKLFF.

This clone was counted a few times. The chain employs TRBV5-8 and TRBJ1-2; possible D gene TRBD1, 5 bases. The CDR3 length is 14 residues. V was cut by 4 bases and J by 4 bases, with 14 bases left in between. Germline V gene lookup returns CDR1 SGHTS and CDR2 YDEGEE. For the CDR3, the DNA is TGTGCCAGCAGCCCCACAGGATTCCTCTATGGCTACACCTTC. Its protein product is CASSPTGFLYGYTF. Supplemented by reference TRBV5-8 and TRBJ1-2, the full variable domain reads EAGVTQSPTHLIKTRGQQATLRCSPISGHTSVYWYQQALGLGLQFLLWYDEGEERNRGNFPPRFSGRQFPNYSSELNVNALELEDSALYLCASSPTGFLYGYTFGSGTRLTVV.

This chain uses TRBV19 with TRBJ2-1; D might be TRBD2 (6 bases). This CDR3 has 13 amino acids. V gave up 7 bases and J gave up 10 bases, with 17 bases separating them. The germline gives CDR1 LNHDA, CDR2 SQIVND (reference sequence). In DNA, the CDR3 is TGTGCCAGTACAACGGGGGACTTCCGGGAGCAGTTCTTC. This translates into CASTTGDFREQFF.

V gene TRBV2 combines with J gene TRBJ2-7, with 9 bases matching TRBD1. V lost 4 bases to trimming and J lost 4 bases; unmatched junction nucleotides: 8. CDR3 length: 15 amino acids. CDR1 is SNHLY and CDR2 is FYNNEI in the germline V gene. DNA for the CDR3: TGTGCCAGCAGTGTATTCGGGACAGGGTCTTACGAGCAGTACGTC. Protein sequence: CASSVFGTGSYEQYV.

The CDR3: CAWTTSGYEQYF. DNA of the CDR3: TGTGCCTGGACGACCAGCGGGTACGAGCAGTACTTC. The chain couples TRBV30 to TRBJ2-7; maybe TRBD2 (6 bases). The V end was cut by 4 bases, the J end by 4 bases, with 11 bases between. This CDR3 has 12 amino acids. Germline V gene lookup returns CDR1 GTSNPN and CDR2 SVGIG (reference sequence). The full variable domain, its missing parts supplied by reference TRBV30 and TRBJ2-7, is SQTIHQWPATLVQPVGSPLSLECTVEGTSNPNLYWYRQAAGRGLQLLFYSVGIGQISSEVPQNLSASRPQDRQFILSSKKLLLSDSGFYLCAWTTSGYEQYFGPGTRLTVT.